This T cell receptor (delta chain) appears in the sequencing data of a study of Vδ1+ human thymocytes. Overall study findings and caveats: In the thymus, TRG and TRD repertoires looked highly polyclonal with Gaussian CDR3 lengths.

Germline V gene sequence: CDR1 TSWWSYY, CDR2 QGS. The CDR3 sequence is 18 residues long. V dropped 0 bases and J dropped 6; count of bases not matched to a gene: 12. Comment on this clone: Its antigen is currently unknown.

RNA was extracted from the cells and then reverse transcribed. Multiplex PCR used pooled V-gene forward primers and a constant-region reverse primer to amplify CDR3s. TCRdb reprocessed the multiplex PCR reads using CATT. The sample shows over 45,000 delta-chain clones, about 14% of them seen only once. This sequence joins TRDV1 and TRDJ1; TRDD3 matches at 11 bases. This clonotype was sampled from a girl less than two years old who had congenital heart surgery. The sample consisted of Vdelta1+ gamma-delta thymocytes from the thymus. Subset described: FACS-sorted CD3+ TCRalphabeta- TCRVdelta1+ TCRVdelta2- thymocytes. CDR3 protein: CALGELDQDWGIINKLIF. The CDR3 nucleotides are TGTGCTCTTGGGGAACTAGATCAGGACTGGGGGATAATCAATAAACTCATCTTT.